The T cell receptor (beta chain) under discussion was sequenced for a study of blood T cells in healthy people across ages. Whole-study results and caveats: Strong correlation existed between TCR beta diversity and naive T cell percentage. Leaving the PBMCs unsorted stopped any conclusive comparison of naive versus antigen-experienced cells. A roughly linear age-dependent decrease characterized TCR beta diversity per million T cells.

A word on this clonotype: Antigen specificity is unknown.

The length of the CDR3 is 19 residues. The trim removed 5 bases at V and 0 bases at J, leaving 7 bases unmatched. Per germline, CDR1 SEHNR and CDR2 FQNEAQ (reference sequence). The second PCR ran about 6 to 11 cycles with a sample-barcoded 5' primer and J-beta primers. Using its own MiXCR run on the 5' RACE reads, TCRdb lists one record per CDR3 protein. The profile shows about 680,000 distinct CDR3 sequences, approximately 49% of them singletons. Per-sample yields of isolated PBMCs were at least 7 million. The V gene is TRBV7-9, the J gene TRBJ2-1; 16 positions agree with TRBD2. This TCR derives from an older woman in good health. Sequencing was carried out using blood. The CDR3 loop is CASSRGGLAGGSSYNEQFF. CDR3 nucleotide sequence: TGTGCCAGCAGCCGGGGGGGACTAGCGGGAGGGAGCTCCTACAATGAGCAGTTCTTC.